Below, 24 T cell receptor beta chains from the same sample are listed, as sequenced in a study of OX40 agonist ivuxolimab in advanced cancers. Using immunoSEQ multiplex PCR, the repertoire was profiled, and TCRdb retains in-frame clones only, with some absent. Altogether 90,000 to 100,000 clones are present, roughly nine tenths being singletons, with the ten largest covering more than 0.8%. Sequenced here: CD4+ or CD8+ T cells sorted from blood, sampled in a trial of the OX40 agonist ivuxolimab. The receptors were gathered from an adult with an advanced solid tumor such as melanoma, head and neck, liver or kidney cancer.

The genes are TRBV5-1 and TRBJ1-5; D remains unclear. The length of the CDR3 is 13 residues. Trimming took off 2 bases at V and 4 bases at J, with 7 bases between the two ends. Germline assignment: CDR1 SGHRS and CDR2 YFSETQ. CDR3 loop: CASSLGPNQPQHF. The CDR3 DNA sequence: TGCGCCAGCAGCTTAGGGCCTAATCAGCCCCAGCATTTT.

This rearrangement joins TRBV7-2 to TRBJ1-5; 7 nucleotides align to TRBD1. Germline CDR1 reads SGHTA; CDR2 reads FQGNSA. The CDR3 loop spans 16 amino acids. V lost 4 bases and J lost 6; bases outside the gene matches: 12. The CDR3 coding sequence is TGTGCCAGCAGCTCGCCCCCAGGGGGGGCAGGTCAGCCCCAGCATTTT. It translates to CASSSPPGGAGQPQHF.

The CDR3: CASSLGAGGPYEQYV. CDR3 in DNA: TGCGCCAGCAGCTTGGGAGCGGGAGGACCCTACGAGCAGTACGTC. This chain joins TRBV5-1 and TRBJ2-7, with 9 positions matching TRBD2. Trimming took 0 bases from V and 2 from J; bases not matched to a gene: 3. From germline, CDR1 is SGHRS and CDR2 YFSETQ. The CDR3 is 15 amino acids.

The gene calls are TRBV28 and TRBJ1-5; D remains unclear. CDR1 and CDR2 from the germline V gene are MDHEN and SYDVKM. Between the trimmed V and J ends, which lost 2 bases and 2 bases, there was a span of 10 bases. The CDR3 contains 15 residues. CDR3 coding DNA: TGTGCCAGCAGTTTAGGCCAGGCGGGCAATCAGCCCCAGCATTTT. The encoded protein is CASSLGQAGNQPQHF.

This chain connects TRBV7-3 to TRBJ1-2, with 7 bases lining up with TRBD1. Germline trimming cut 5 bases from V and 6 bases from J; bases unmatched to any gene: 6. From germline, CDR1 is SGHTA and CDR2 FQGTGA. The CDR3 covers 13 residues. The CDR3 DNA follows: TGTGCCAGCAGCCTCGGCACAGGGGATGGCTACACCTTC. This codes for CASSLGTGDGYTF.

The chain employs TRBV29-1 and TRBJ2-1; D is undetermined. The V end was cut by 6 bases, the J end by 4 bases, with 10 bases between. CDR3 size: 12 residues. Germline V gene sequence: CDR1 SQVTM, CDR2 ANQGSEA. The CDR3 DNA sequence: TGCAGCGTCGCAAATCAATACAATGAGCAGTTCTTC. This translates into CSVANQYNEQFF.

The V call is TRBV7-2, the J call TRBJ1-3, with D unclear. Germline V gives CDR1 SGHTA, CDR2 FQGNSA. The germline V and J ends were trimmed by 1 base and 3 bases, with 7 bases remaining between them. The CDR3 is made up of 14 amino acids. The CDR3 here is CASSLVLIGNTIYF. The CDR3 nucleotides read TGTGCCAGCAGCTTAGTCCTAATTGGAAACACCATATATTTT.

This clone was recorded only once. The rearrangement uses TRBV15 and TRBJ1-3, with D unresolved. Germline CDR1 reads LNHNV; CDR2 reads YYDKDF (reference sequence). The CDR3 has 16 amino acids. The V end lost 3 bases, the J end lost 4 bases, and 16 bases lay between the germline ends. The CDR3 spells CATSSVLSSKGNTIYF. The CDR3 DNA follows: TGTGCCACCAGCAGCGTCCTTTCCTCCAAGGGAAACACCATATATTTT.

V is TRBV28 and J is TRBJ1-5; 7 bases are shared with TRBD1. Germline V CDR1 and CDR2: MDHEN, SYDVKM. V was pared by 8 bases and J by 2 bases, with 3 bases of the junction left unmatched. The length of the CDR3 is 13 residues. This CDR3 reads CASQGGRNQPQHF. The CDR3 coding sequence is TGTGCCAGCCAGGGGGGTCGCAATCAGCCCCAGCATTTT.

The chain uses TRBV4-2 and TRBJ2-1, with a possible D match to TRBD2 (6 bases). This CDR3 contains 16 residues. Germline CDR1 reads LGHNA; CDR2 reads YNFKEQ. V lost 4 bases and J 5 bases, leaving 18 bases between the germline ends. The DNA of the CDR3 is TGTGCCAGCAGCCGGCATACCGGGACGGGGGACAATGAGCAGTTCTTC. It yields the protein CASSRHTGTGDNEQFF.

The rearrangement uses TRBV7-3 and TRBJ2-3; either TRBD1 or TRBD2 may supply D (7 bases each). Germline V lookup: CDR1 SGHTA, CDR2 FQGTGA. Trimming took 5 bases from V and 3 from J, leaving 18 bases between them. There are 16 residues in the CDR3. The CDR3 protein is CASSQDREGATDTQYF. CDR3 in DNA: TGTGCCAGCAGCCAAGACAGGGAGGGGGCGACAGATACGCAGTATTTT.

The rearrangement links TRBV6-1 to TRBJ1-6; D is ambiguous. Germline CDR1 is MNHNS and CDR2 is SASEGT. The length of the CDR3 is 15 residues. V was clipped by 3 bases and J by 8 bases, with 14 bases between them. CDR3 region: CASSEGHGGYSPLHF. The CDR3 nucleotides read TGTGCCAGCAGTGAGGGCCACGGAGGGTATTCACCCCTCCACTTT.

CDR3 protein: CASLRDRRSMNTEAFF. The CDR3 DNA reads TGTGCCAGCCTAAGGGACAGGAGAAGCATGAACACTGAAGCTTTCTTT. The genes are TRBV7-8 and TRBJ1-1; TRBD1 aligns across 8 bases. The CDR3 extends over 16 amino acids. J lost 0 bases, V lost 8 bases, and 11 bases had no gene match. Looked up from germline, CDR1 is SGHVS and CDR2 is FQNEAQ. The full variable domain, rest sourced from reference TRBV7-8 and TRBJ1-1, is GAGVSQSPRYKVAKRGQDVALRCDPISGHVSLFWYQQALGQGPEFLTYFQNEAQLDKSGLPSDRFFAERPEGSVSTLKIQRTQQEDSAVYLCASLRDRRSMNTEAFFGQGTRLTVV.

This clone was picked up a small number of times. The rearrangement joins TRBV23-1 to TRBJ1-2; D ambiguous. TRBV23-1 is an ORF; its function is uncertain. The CDR3 spans 12 residues. V was trimmed by 0 bases and J by 8 bases, leaving 7 bases between them. CDR3 sequence reads: CASSQSEGGYTF. The CDR3 nucleotides are TGCGCCAGCAGTCAATCGGAGGGCGGCTACACCTTC.

This chain uses TRBV5-1 with TRBJ1-1; TRBD1 aligns across 12 bases. V gave up 4 bases and J gave up 4 bases; unmatched junction bases: 5. The CDR3 is 15 amino acids. CDR1 is SGHRS and CDR2 is YFSETQ in the germline V gene. The CDR3 region is CASSPGQGASTEAFF. In DNA, the CDR3 is TGCGCCAGCAGCCCGGGACAGGGGGCGAGCACTGAAGCTTTCTTT.

The rearrangement uses TRBV7-2 and TRBJ2-7; the D gene is possibly TRBD1 (6 bases). Germline V gene sequence: CDR1 SGHTA, CDR2 FQGNSA. The CDR3 spans 14 residues. The germline V and J ends were trimmed by 5 bases and 1 base, with 12 bases remaining between them. CDR3 residues: CASSQGTGSYEQYV. The CDR3 nucleotides read TGTGCCAGCAGCCAAGGAACAGGGTCCTACGAGCAGTACGTC.

This chain joins TRBV30 and TRBJ2-2; D unclear. The CDR3 totals 13 residues. The V gene lost 5 bases and the J gene lost 2 bases, with 9 bases spanning the gap. Germline CDR1 and CDR2: GTSNPN and SVGIG (reference sequence). The CDR3 reads CAWEPSNTGELFF. The CDR3 DNA is TGTGCCTGGGAACCCAGTAACACCGGGGAGCTGTTTTTT.

In its sample, this clone is medium-sized. V gene TRBV18 combines with J gene TRBJ1-5; the D is unclear. The CDR3 sequence is 13 residues long. V was shortened by 2 bases and J by 7 bases, with 9 bases between the two germline ends. Germline V lookup: CDR1 KGHSH, CDR2 LQKENI. The CDR3 spells CASSPNGEQPQHF. The CDR3 DNA sequence: TGTGCCAGCTCACCAAACGGGGAACAGCCCCAGCATTTT.

V and J are TRBV30 and TRBJ2-3, with unresolved D. Germline CDR1 and CDR2: GTSNPN and SVGIG (reference sequence). The length of the CDR3 is 12 residues. V lost 5 bases, J lost 8 bases, and 14 bases lay in between. The CDR3 DNA is TGTGCCTGGTCCTTCTATGGCGGTACGCAGTATTTT. This gives the protein CAWSFYGGTQYF.

The chain couples TRBV9 to TRBJ2-3, with D possibly TRBD2 on 6 matching bases. The CDR3 runs to 15 residues. CDR1 is SGDLS and CDR2 is YYNGEE in the germline V gene. V shed 3 bases and J shed 2 bases, with 13 bases lying between them. CDR3 nucleotide sequence: TGTGCCAGCAGCGGGATTGGGGGGACCACAGATACGCAGTATTTT. Amino acids: CASSGIGGTTDTQYF. The full variable domain, rest sourced from reference TRBV9 and TRBJ2-3, is DSGVTQTPKHLITATGQRVTLRCSPRSGDLSVYWYQQSLDQGLQFLIQYYNGEERAKGNILERFSAQQFPDLHSELNLSSLELGDSALYFCASSGIGGTTDTQYFGPGTRLTVL.

The chain employs TRBV5-1 and TRBJ1-2; D might be TRBD1 (6 bases). The CDR3 is 15 residues long. Trimming shortened V by 5 bases and J by 4 bases, and 18 bases separated the two germline ends. Germline-derived CDR1 and CDR2 are SGHRS and YFSETQ. This CDR3 reads CASRLDSITIYGYTF. In nucleotides, the CDR3 is TGCGCCAGCAGACTGGACAGTATCACTATCTATGGCTACACCTTC.

The rearrangement uses TRBV6-5 and TRBJ1-2, with a weak D call TRBD1 (5 bases). CDR1 MNHEY and CDR2 SVGAGI come from the germline V gene. V was shortened by 2 bases and J by 7 bases, with 14 bases between the two germline ends. The CDR3 runs 14 residues. The CDR3 DNA sequence: TGTGCCAGCAGTTACGGGACCCAAGTTGGTGGCTACACCTTC. It yields the protein CASSYGTQVGGYTF.

The V call is TRBV2, the J call TRBJ1-5; D not resolved. CDR1 is SNHLY, CDR2 FYNNEI, per germline. This CDR3 has 11 amino acids. V gave up 10 bases and J gave up 9 bases, with 13 bases separating them. In DNA, the CDR3 is TGTGCCACCGCGTTCGACGGGCCCCAGCATTTT. Amino acid sequence: CATAFDGPQHF.

The chain carries TRBV2 and TRBJ2-5; D unclear. This CDR3 has 13 residues. Germline V gene data show CDR1 as SNHLY and CDR2 as FYNNEI. The germline V and J ends were trimmed by 5 bases and 1 base, with 8 bases remaining between them. The CDR3 is CASSPTSQETQYF. CDR3 coding DNA: TGTGCCAGCAGTCCCACCTCCCAAGAGACCCAGTACTTC.